One and the same sample provided the 10 T cell receptor beta chains below, sequenced in a study of identical twins. TCRdb processed the 5' RACE reads anew with MiXCR; each CDR3 protein has one entry. Of some 690,000 distinct CDR3 sequences listed, over 20% are singletons. The same specimen was also included in a second study, on T cells expressing NK-cell markers.

Sequenced: PBMCs. The receptors here all came from a woman aged 18-35 years in good health.

The V and J genes are TRBV11-2 and TRBJ2-5; TRBD1 is a possible D gene (6 bases). The V gene lost 10 bases and the J gene lost 0 bases, with 15 bases spanning the gap. The length of the CDR3 is 14 residues. Germline V CDR1 and CDR2: SGHAT, FQNNGV. The CDR3 loop reads CATAAGAYQETQYF. DNA of the CDR3: TGTGCCACCGCGGCAGGGGCTTACCAAGAGACCCAGTACTTC.

Ten or more counts support this clonotype. This chain links TRBV20-1 with TRBJ2-5; TRBD2 matches 8 bases. The CDR3 sequence is 13 residues long. Germline V gene lookup returns CDR1 DFQATT and CDR2 SNEGSKA (reference sequence). The V segment lost 3 bases and the J segment 4 bases; nucleotides outside the gene matches: 4. CDR3 protein: CSASGGAPETQYF. CDR3 sequence (DNA): TGCAGTGCTAGCGGGGGGGCCCCAGAGACCCAGTACTTC.

This clonotype was detected many times. The V call is TRBV5-1, the J call TRBJ2-1, with 13 bases fitting TRBD2. The CDR3 covers 15 residues. V shed 4 bases and J 8 bases; nucleotides not matched to a gene: 6. CDR1 is SGHRS, CDR2 YFSETQ, per germline. The CDR3 sequence is CASSLGLAGADEQFF. CDR3 nucleotide sequence: TGCGCCAGCAGCCTAGGACTAGCGGGAGCGGATGAGCAGTTCTTC.

At least ten counts were recorded for this clonotype. The chain carries TRBV3-1 and TRBJ1-3, with a possible D match to TRBD1 (5 bases). Looked up from germline, CDR1 is LGHDT and CDR2 is YNNKEL (reference sequence). Trimming left V 3 bases short and J 3 bases short, with 18 bases between. This CDR3 spans 17 amino acids. The CDR3 sequence is CASSHAGPYRGGNTIYF. The CDR3, as DNA: TGTGCCAGCAGCCACGCAGGGCCTTATAGGGGTGGAAACACCATATATTTT.

The V gene is TRBV20-1, the J gene TRBJ2-1; a weak D match, TRBD1 (6 bases). The CDR3 is 15 residues long. Germline-derived CDR1 and CDR2 are DFQATT and SNEGSKA (reference sequence). The germline V and J ends were trimmed by 6 bases and 2 bases, with 17 bases remaining between them. The CDR3 DNA is TGCAGTGCCCAGGGGCGAGGGGAAACCTACAATGAGCAGTTCTTC. It specifies CSAQGRGETYNEQFF.

This clonotype was seen more than once but under ten times. The limits of the CDR3 on the DNA are not certain, so only TCRdb's listed CDR3 is given. The genes are TRBV2 and TRBJ1-2; the D call in the table, TRBD1, was not verified against the DNA. The CDR3 is made up of 14 amino acids, end residues included. Germline CDR1 and CDR2: SNHLY and FYNNEI. The CDR3 loop is CASSTSGQGFGYTF.

The V call is TRBV7-9, the J call TRBJ2-1, with 7 bases lining up with TRBD2. V shed 4 bases and J 6 bases; nucleotides not matched to a gene: 6. The V gene's germline CDR1 is SEHNR and CDR2 FQNEAQ (reference sequence). The CDR3 has 14 amino acids. The CDR3 DNA reads TGTGCCAGCAGCTCCGCGGGAGCAGCCAATGAGCAGTTCTTC. Residues: CASSSAGAANEQFF. The entire variable domain, with the rest obtained from reference TRBV7-9 and TRBJ2-1, is as follows: DTGVSQNPRHKITKRGQNVTFRCDPISEHNRLYWYRQTLGQGPEFLTYFQNEAQLEKSRLLSDRFSAERPKGSFSTLEIQRTEQGDSAMYLCASSSAGAANEQFFGPGTRLTVL.

This clonotype occurred a few times. V and J are TRBV7-9 and TRBJ2-2; D may be TRBD2 (6 bases). Deletions cut 3 bases from V and 0 bases from J, with 11 bases between. Germline V gene sequence: CDR1 SEHNR, CDR2 FQNEAQ (reference sequence). The CDR3 loop spans 16 amino acids. Here the CDR3 reads CASSLFLATNTGELFF. The CDR3 DNA is TGTGCCAGCAGCTTGTTTCTAGCGACGAACACCGGGGAGCTGTTTTTT.

The chain recombines TRBV5-1 with TRBJ2-1; D possibly corresponds to TRBD1 (6 bases). The V end was cut by 3 bases, the J end by 12 bases, with 19 bases between. The CDR3 sequence is 14 residues long. The germline CDR1 and CDR2 sequences are SGHRS and YFSETQ. DNA for the CDR3: TGCGCCAGCAGCTCCGGGACACACAGAATAAGGCAGTTCTTC. Protein: CASSSGTHRIRQFF.

Only a few counts were recorded for this clonotype. The chain links TRBV7-2 to TRBJ2-7; 7 bases map to TRBD2. The CDR3 is made up of 15 amino acids. Looked up from germline, CDR1 is SGHTA and CDR2 is FQGNSA. Trimming cost V 2 bases and J 1 base; bases outside gene matches: 5. CDR3 loop: CASSLPSSGSYEQYF. CDR3 coding DNA: TGTGCCAGCAGCTTACCAAGTAGCGGGTCCTACGAGCAGTACTTC. Using reference TRBV7-2 and TRBJ2-7 for the parts outside the CDR3, the full variable domain is GAGVSQSPSNKVTEKGKDVELRCDPISGHTALYWYRQSLGQGLEFLIYFQGNSAPDKSGLPSDRFSAERTGGSVSTLTIQRTQQEDSAVYLCASSLPSSGSYEQYFGPGTRLTVT.